This T cell receptor (beta chain) was recovered during a study of blood T cell repertoires in COVID-19. Germline loops: CDR1 LNHNV, CDR2 YYDKDF (reference sequence). The CDR3 is made up of 12 amino acids. Trimming pared 0 bases from V and 10 bases from J, leaving 4 bases between. The data were produced by immunoSEQ multiplex PCR, yet TCRdb's version contains in-frame clones alone and is incomplete. Counted here are about 160,000 clones, 85% occurring once; the ten biggest clones make up 3% to 3.5%. The chain has TRBV15 and TRBJ1-6; the D is unclear. The sequence derives from a human donor with acute or convalescent COVID-19. The donor label of this sample is uncertain. The sequencing input was peripheral blood. The CDR3 loop is CATSRERSPLHF. The CDR3 DNA sequence: TGTGCCACCAGCAGAGAACGGTCACCCCTCCACTTT.